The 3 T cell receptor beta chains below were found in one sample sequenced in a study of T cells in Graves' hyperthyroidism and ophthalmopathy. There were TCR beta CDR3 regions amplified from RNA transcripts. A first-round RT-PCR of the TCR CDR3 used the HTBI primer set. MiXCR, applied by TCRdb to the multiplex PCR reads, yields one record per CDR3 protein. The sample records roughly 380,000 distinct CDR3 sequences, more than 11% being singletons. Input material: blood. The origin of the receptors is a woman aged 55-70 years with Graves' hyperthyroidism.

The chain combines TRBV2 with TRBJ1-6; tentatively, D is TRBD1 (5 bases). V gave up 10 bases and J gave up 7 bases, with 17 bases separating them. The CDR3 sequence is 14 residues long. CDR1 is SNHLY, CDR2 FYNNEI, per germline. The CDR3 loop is CATLKETANSPLHF. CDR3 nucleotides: TGTGCCACCTTGAAGGAGACAGCGAATTCACCCCTCCACTTT.

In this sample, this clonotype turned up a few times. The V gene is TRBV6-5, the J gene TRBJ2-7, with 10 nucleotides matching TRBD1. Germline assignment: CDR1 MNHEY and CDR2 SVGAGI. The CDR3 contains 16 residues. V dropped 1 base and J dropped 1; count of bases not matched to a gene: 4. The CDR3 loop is CASSYFRTGGSYEQYF. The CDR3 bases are TGTGCCAGCAGTTACTTCCGGACAGGGGGATCCTACGAGCAGTACTTC.

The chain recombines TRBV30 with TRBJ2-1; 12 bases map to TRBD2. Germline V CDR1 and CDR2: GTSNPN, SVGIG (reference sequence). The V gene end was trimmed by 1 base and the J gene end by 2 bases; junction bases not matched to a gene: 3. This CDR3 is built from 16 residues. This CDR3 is CAWSGSSGRAYNEQFF. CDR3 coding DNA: TGTGCCTGGAGTGGTTCTAGCGGGAGGGCCTACAATGAGCAGTTCTTC.